This is a list of T cell receptor beta chains from one sample in a study of regulatory T cells in long-lasting Graves disease. TCRdb reprocessed the multiplex PCR reads via MiXCR and lists one record per CDR3 protein. The sample includes roughly 350,000 distinct CDR3 sequences, 16% seen only once; the top ten take roughly 27%. This sample also appeared in a second study, on T cells in Graves' hyperthyroidism and ophthalmopathy.

Sequencing used peripheral blood mononuclear cells (PBMCs), obtained at new diagnosis, from a patient treated with antithyroid drugs. These receptor sequences come from a man aged 40-49 years with Graves disease. Each CDR3 is given with its conserved first and last residue. A D gene is named only where the DNA matches it firmly.

J gene | D gene | V gene | CDR3 protein
TRBJ1-3 | - | TRBV5-1 | CASSSVRSGNTIYF
TRBJ1-1 | - | TRBV5-1 | CASSRSGGGTEAFF
TRBJ2-3 | TRBD2 | TRBV5-5 | CASSPSGAPADTQYF
TRBJ2-3 | TRBD1 | TRBV6-1 | CASSDRGFSTDTQYF
TRBJ2-2 | TRBD1 | TRBV11-2 | CASSAGTGGNTGELFF
TRBJ2-7 | TRBD1 | TRBV11-2 | CASRGQLYEQYF
TRBJ2-1 | - | TRBV12-3/TRBV12-4 | CAGSVLGVGFF
TRBJ2-7 | TRBD1 | TRBV19 | CACSIEDRVAYEQYF
TRBJ1-5 | - | TRBV3-1 | CASSQDTTHQPQHF
TRBJ2-5 | - | TRBV11-1 | CASSPHREETQYF